This T cell receptor beta chain derives from a study of Graves' ophthalmopathy and Graves' hyperthyroidism. Broader study findings: Discriminating ophthalmopathy from stable hyperthyroidism, a 13-signature model attained a sensitivity of under 90% and a specificity of around 77%. Clonotypes were expanded in thyroid at above 0.001 frequency, and most also appeared in blood.

Germline V gene sequence: CDR1 DFQATT, CDR2 SNEGSKA (reference sequence). This CDR3 is 16 amino acids long. Deletions cut 6 bases from V and 2 bases from J, with 23 bases between. Transcripts of RNA were the source for amplifying TCR beta CDR3 regions. HTBI-primed first-round RT-PCR preceded second-round multiplex PCR. One entry per CDR3 protein, called by TCRdb with MiXCR from the multiplex PCR reads. This sample has 620,000 or so distinct CDR3 sequences, with roughly 20% found just once. Stable hyperthyroidism denotes an absence of ophthalmopathy throughout 18 months of follow-up. Diagnosis relied on clinical symptoms, serum thyroxine, TRAb, thyroid ultrasound and orbital computed tomography. This clonotype was found many times. Its antigen is unidentified.

V usage is TRBV20-1 and J usage is TRBJ2-7; a possible D gene is TRBD1 (6 bases). The clonotype was recovered from a woman under 30 with stable Graves' hyperthyroidism. Some clones in this sample may be carry-over from other donors' samples. Sequencing was performed on peripheral blood. The CDR3 DNA is TGCAGTGCCAGCTCGTACCGTGGAAGGGACACCTACGAGCAGTACTTC. Translation gives CSASSYRGRDTYEQYF.